This T cell receptor (beta chain) was sequenced in a study of radiation and T cells in renal cell carcinoma. Time point given: baseline pretreatment blood. Treatment defined: 15 Gy SBRT to primary tumor, nephrectomy 4 weeks later. The tumor was a clear cell renal cell carcinoma. Study-wide points: In blood, top tumor clones expanded by 2 weeks, shrinking by 4.

Assay used: immunoSEQ multiplex PCR; TCRdb lists only in-frame clones, some missing. The top ten clones hold 2.5% to 3.5% of a sample with some 110,000 clones, approximately 78% of them seen once. Worth noting for this clone: Its specificity is not known.

Trimming took 0 bases from V and 6 from J, leaving 12 bases between them. Germline V gives CDR1 SGHNT, CDR2 YYREEE (reference sequence). This CDR3 spans 14 amino acids. The receptor's source is a woman in her sixties with renal cell carcinoma. The rearrangement links TRBV5-4 to TRBJ1-1; D is unclear. This specimen was blood, taken from a patient whose treatment included radiotherapy and nephrectomy. CDR3 in DNA: TGTGCCAGCAGCTTGGCGACTATCTCCGCTGAAGCTTTCTTT. Translation: CASSLATISAEAFF.